This entry describes one T cell receptor (beta chain). The source of the sample is a study of blood T cell repertoires in COVID-19. Study-wide background: There were acute and convalescent COVID-19 samples, and they came from the United States, Italy and Spain.

The length of the CDR3 is 16 residues. Germline CDR1 and CDR2: SGHRS and YFSETQ. With V trimmed by 1 base and J by 5 bases, 5 bases remained unmatched. Per the study methods: Estimated nucleated cell counts came from reference gene primer amplification. Here immunoSEQ multiplex PCR was the method, and the copy in TCRdb shows in-frame clones only, minus some. That table furnishes V, J and clone size, whereas the DNA furnished D and trimming. The sample has roughly 500,000 clones, 70% to 90% seen once. This chain links TRBV5-1 with TRBJ1-4; 10 bases match TRBD1. Sample: peripheral blood. The source of this sequence is a human donor in a cohort sampled during active COVID-19. CDR3 bases: TGCGCCAGCAGCTTGATTCCGGGACAGGGGAATGAAAAACTGTTTTTT. It translates to CASSLIPGQGNEKLFF. Variable domain in full (rest from reference TRBV5-1 and TRBJ1-4): KAGVTQTPRYLIKTRGQQVTLSCSPISGHRSVSWYQQTPGQGLQFLFEYFSETQRNKGNFPGRFSGRQFSNSRSEMNVSTLELGDSALYLCASSLIPGQGNEKLFFGSGTQLSVL.